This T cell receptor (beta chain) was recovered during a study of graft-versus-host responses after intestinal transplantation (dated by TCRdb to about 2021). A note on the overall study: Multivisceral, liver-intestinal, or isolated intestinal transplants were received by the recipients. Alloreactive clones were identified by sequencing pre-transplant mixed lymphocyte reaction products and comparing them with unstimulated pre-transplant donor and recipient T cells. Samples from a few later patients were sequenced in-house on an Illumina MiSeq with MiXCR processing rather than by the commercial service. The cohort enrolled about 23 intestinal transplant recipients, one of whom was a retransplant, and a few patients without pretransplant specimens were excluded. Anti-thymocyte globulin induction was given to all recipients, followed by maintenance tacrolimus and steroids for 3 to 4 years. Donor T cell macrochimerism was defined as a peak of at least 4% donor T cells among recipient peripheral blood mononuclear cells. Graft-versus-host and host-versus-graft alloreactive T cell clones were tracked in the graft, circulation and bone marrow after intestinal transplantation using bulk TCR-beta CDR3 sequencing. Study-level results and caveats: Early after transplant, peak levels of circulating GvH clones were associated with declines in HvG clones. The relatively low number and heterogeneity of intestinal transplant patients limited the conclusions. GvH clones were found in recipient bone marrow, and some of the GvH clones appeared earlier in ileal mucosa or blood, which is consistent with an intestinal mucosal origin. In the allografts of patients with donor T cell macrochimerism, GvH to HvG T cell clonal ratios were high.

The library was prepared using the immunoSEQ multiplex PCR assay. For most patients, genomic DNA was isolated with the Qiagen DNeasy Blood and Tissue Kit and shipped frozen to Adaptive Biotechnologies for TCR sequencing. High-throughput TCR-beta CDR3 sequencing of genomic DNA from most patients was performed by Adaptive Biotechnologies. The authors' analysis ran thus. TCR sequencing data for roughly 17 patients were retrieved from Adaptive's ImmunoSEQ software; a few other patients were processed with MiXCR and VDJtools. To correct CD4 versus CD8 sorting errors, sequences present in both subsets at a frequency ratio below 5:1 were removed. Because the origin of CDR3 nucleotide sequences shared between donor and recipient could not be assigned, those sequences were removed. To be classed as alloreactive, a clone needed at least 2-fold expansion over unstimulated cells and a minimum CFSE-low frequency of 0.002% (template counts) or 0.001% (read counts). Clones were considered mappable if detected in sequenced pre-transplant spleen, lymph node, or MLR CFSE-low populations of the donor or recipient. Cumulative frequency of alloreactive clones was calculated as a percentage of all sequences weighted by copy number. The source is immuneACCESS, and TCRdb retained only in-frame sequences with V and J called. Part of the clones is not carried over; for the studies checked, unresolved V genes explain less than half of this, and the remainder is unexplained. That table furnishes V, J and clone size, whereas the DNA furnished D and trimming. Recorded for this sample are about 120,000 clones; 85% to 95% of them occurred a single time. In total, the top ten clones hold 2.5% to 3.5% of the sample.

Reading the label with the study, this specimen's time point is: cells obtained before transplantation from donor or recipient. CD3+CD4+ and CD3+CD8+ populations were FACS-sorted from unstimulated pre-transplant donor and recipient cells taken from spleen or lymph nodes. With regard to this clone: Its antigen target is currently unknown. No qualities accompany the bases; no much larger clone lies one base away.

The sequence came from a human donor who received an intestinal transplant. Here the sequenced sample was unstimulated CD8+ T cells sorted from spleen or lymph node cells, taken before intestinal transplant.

The CDR3 amino acid sequence is: CASQTATNEKLFF. The nucleotide sequence reads as follows: TGTGCCAGCCAGACGGCAACTAATGAAAAACTGTTTTTT. The receptor chain draws on TRBV27 and TRBJ1-4; the D gene is not confidently resolved. CDR1 and CDR2 are drawn from the germline V gene (reference sequence): MNHEY, SMNVEV. From the cysteine through the phenylalanine, the CDR3 covers 13 amino acids. Just CDR3 DNA is preserved here, 39 bases in frame from base 1. The junction shows trimming of 8 bases on V and 0 bases on J, plus 7 bases between the germline ends.